Below are 19 T cell receptor beta chains sequenced from a single sample in a study of shared clonotypes between healthy human individuals. Measured with immunoSEQ multiplex PCR; TCRdb has only the in-frame clones, and not every one. The repertoire holds about 1.9 million clones, just over 90% seen once, with approximately 1.6% in the top ten. CD45RO negativity and positive selection for CCR7 defined naive CD8 cells, a population that excluded terminally differentiated effector memory CD45RA+ cells. The sample consisted of naive CD8+ T cells from PBMCs. Receptors originate from a man between 18 and 35 years old in good health. Some clones in this sample may be carry-over from other donors' samples.

This clone has just one count. This chain joins TRBV13 and TRBJ2-7; D remains ambiguous. The CDR3 loop spans 14 amino acids. In germline, CDR1 is PRHDT, CDR2 FYEKMQ (reference sequence). Trimming removed 5 bases at V and 6 bases at J, with 17 bases between. The CDR3 coding sequence is TGTGCCAGCAGCACCGGGCGCAGTAAATTCGAGCAGTACTTC. It codes for CASSTGRSKFEQYF.

The genes are TRBV7-3 and TRBJ2-1; no clear D gene. The germline V gene encodes CDR1 SGHTA and CDR2 FQGTGA. The ends were cut back, 0 bases at V and 5 bases at J, with 8 bases in the middle. The CDR3 has 14 residues. The CDR3 region is CASSLTVMDNEQFF. The CDR3 DNA reads TGTGCCAGCAGCTTAACGGTAATGGACAATGAGCAGTTCTTC.

The chain carries TRBV7-3 and TRBJ2-2; D unclear. The germline V gene has CDR1 SGHTA and CDR2 FQGTGA. V was trimmed by 6 bases and J by 8 bases, leaving 10 bases between them. This CDR3 spans 12 amino acids. Here the CDR3 DNA reads TGTGCCAGCAGTCCTCGTCTAGGGGAGCTGTTTTTT. Translation: CASSPRLGELFF.

V is TRBV4-1 and J is TRBJ1-4, with D uncertain. The CDR3 extends over 15 amino acids. From germline, CDR1 is MGHRA and CDR2 YSYEKL. V lost 1 base and J 2 bases, leaving 8 bases between the germline ends. CDR3 region: CASSQGLLTNEKLFF. In DNA, the CDR3 is TGCGCCAGCAGCCAAGGGTTATTGACTAATGAAAAACTGTTTTTT.

The CDR3 sequence is CASSEGVLTNEKLFF. In nucleotides, the CDR3 is TGTGCCAGCAGCGAGGGAGTGTTGACTAATGAAAAACTGTTTTTT. This chain connects TRBV9 to TRBJ1-4; no definite D call. The V and J ends lost 3 bases and 2 bases respectively, with 11 bases between them. Germline CDR1 is SGDLS and CDR2 is YYNGEE. The CDR3 length is 15 residues.

The J gene is TRBJ1-3, the V gene TRBV19; 8 bases line up with TRBD1. The CDR3 is 16 residues long. The J segment lost 0 bases and the V segment lost 3 bases, leaving 4 bases of the junction unmatched. Germline V gene lookup returns CDR1 LNHDA and CDR2 SQIVND (reference sequence). The CDR3 DNA reads TGTGCCAGTAGTATCTCCGGACAGGGCTCTGGAAACACCATATATTTT. The encoded protein is CASSISGQGSGNTIYF.

V gene TRBV27 combines with J gene TRBJ2-1; D remains unclear. V lost 2 bases and J lost 7, with 9 bases in between. Germline CDR1 is MNHEY and CDR2 is SMNVEV (reference sequence). This CDR3 has 13 amino acids. The CDR3, as DNA: TGTGCCAGCAGTTTACTAGTGGAGAATGAGCAGTTCTTC. Its protein is CASSLLVENEQFF.

This clone was seen a handful of times. This chain links TRBV13 with TRBJ2-7, with unresolved D. Trimming stripped 4 bases from V and 0 bases from J, with 10 bases between. The length of the CDR3 is 14 residues. Per the germline V gene, CDR1 is PRHDT and CDR2 is FYEKMQ (reference sequence). The CDR3 coding sequence is TGTGCCAGCAGCTCCCGACTGAGCTCCTACGAGCAGTACTTC. Its protein product is CASSSRLSSYEQYF.

The chain carries TRBV7-2 and TRBJ2-7, with a tentative D call TRBD2 (6 bases). Trimming stripped 5 bases from V and 1 base from J, with 15 bases between. CDR3 length equals 15 residues. Germline CDR1 reads SGHTA; CDR2 reads FQGNSA. CDR3: CASSNRDWISYEQYF. CDR3 DNA sequence: TGTGCCAGCAGCAACCGGGACTGGATATCCTACGAGCAGTACTTC. The variable domain in full, completed from reference TRBV7-2 and TRBJ2-7, reads GAGVSQSPSNKVTEKGKDVELRCDPISGHTALYWYRQSLGQGLEFLIYFQGNSAPDKSGLPSDRFSAERTGGSVSTLTIQRTQQEDSAVYLCASSNRDWISYEQYFGPGTRLTVT.

This chain's CDR3 is CASSLAGYYGYTF. The CDR3 coding sequence is TGTGCCAGCAGTCTGGCAGGGTACTATGGCTACACCTTC. The rearrangement links TRBV25-1 to TRBJ1-2, with D perhaps TRBD1 (5 bases). The CDR3 has 13 residues. Trimming left V 5 bases short and J 3 bases short, with 10 bases between. Germline V gives CDR1 MGHDK, CDR2 SYGVNS.

The chain joins TRBV19 to TRBJ2-2; D remains unclear. Trimming left V 6 bases short and J 2 bases short, with 13 bases between. Germline V CDR1 and CDR2: LNHDA, SQIVND (reference sequence). There are 15 residues in the CDR3. The CDR3 region is CASSMVVTNTGELFF. DNA of the CDR3: TGTGCCAGTAGCATGGTTGTCACCAACACCGGGGAGCTGTTTTTT.

The V gene is TRBV9, the J gene TRBJ2-2; TRBD2 matches at 13 bases. The CDR3 is 19 residues long. The ends lost 4 bases at V and 4 bases at J; junction bases unmatched: 13. Germline loops: CDR1 SGDLS, CDR2 YYNGEE. CDR3 protein: CASSLKIGLAGVFTGELFF. The CDR3 region has the DNA TGTGCCAGCAGCTTGAAAATTGGACTAGCGGGAGTTTTCACCGGGGAGCTGTTTTTT.

This clone has just a few counts. Other DNA sequences in the same sample also yield this CDR3. The chain has TRBV15 and TRBJ2-5; TRBD1 aligns across 10 bases. The ends lost 3 bases at V and 5 bases at J; junction bases unmatched: 0. Looked up from germline, CDR1 is LNHNV and CDR2 is YYDKDF (reference sequence). The length of the CDR3 is 13 residues. The CDR3: CATSRDRGETQYF. DNA of the CDR3: TGTGCCACCAGCAGGGACAGGGGGGAGACCCAGTACTTC.

The chain carries TRBV28 and TRBJ2-7, with D unresolved. V was trimmed by 3 bases and J by 2 bases, leaving 11 bases between them. CDR1 and CDR2 from the germline V gene are MDHEN and SYDVKM. There are 14 residues in the CDR3. The CDR3 nucleotides are TGTGCCAGCAGTTTTGATCCGGGTACCTACGAGCAGTACTTC. This sequence encodes CASSFDPGTYEQYF.

This chain joins TRBV11-2 and TRBJ2-7; TRBD2 agrees at 8 bases. After removal of 1 base from V and 4 bases from J, the junction contained 9 bases not matched to a gene. This CDR3 is 16 amino acids long. Per germline, CDR1 SGHAT and CDR2 FQNNGV. The CDR3 region is CASSLAVGRAGYEQYF. The CDR3 DNA is TGTGCCAGCAGCTTAGCAGTCGGGAGGGCCGGATACGAGCAGTACTTC.

The J gene is TRBJ2-7, the V gene TRBV2; 9 nucleotides line up with TRBD1. Germline loops: CDR1 SNHLY, CDR2 FYNNEI. The length of the CDR3 is 15 residues. V shed 2 bases, J shed 2 bases, and the junction held 4 bases outside the gene matches. In nucleotides, the CDR3 is TGTGCCAGCAGTGAATTGGGACAGGGCCCCTACGAGCAGTACTTC. Translated: CASSELGQGPYEQYF.

Comment on this clone: This specimen includes other DNA sequences encoding the same CDR3. The CDR3 is CASSGDRQETQYF. DNA of the CDR3: TGTGCCAGCAGTGGCGACCGACAAGAGACCCAGTACTTC. The gene calls are TRBV25-1 and TRBJ2-5; D is uncertain. The CDR3 has 13 residues. The V gene's germline CDR1 is MGHDK and CDR2 SYGVNS. Trimming shortened V by 4 bases and J by 2 bases, and 8 bases separated the two germline ends.

Written as DNA, the CDR3 is TGTGCCAGCAGCTTATCGGACAGGTCGAACACCGGGGAGCTGTTTTTT. This encodes CASSLSDRSNTGELFF. The rearrangement joins TRBV13 to TRBJ2-2; 7 bases match TRBD1. The V segment lost 2 bases and the J segment 0 bases; nucleotides outside the gene matches: 3. The CDR3 runs to 16 residues. Per the germline V gene, CDR1 is PRHDT and CDR2 is FYEKMQ (reference sequence).

The rearrangement joins TRBV11-2 to TRBJ2-1; 14 nucleotides agree with TRBD2. Germline V gene data show CDR1 as SGHAT and CDR2 as FQNNGV. CDR3 length: 19 residues. V was clipped by 3 bases and J by 3 bases; unmatched bases: 10. In nucleotides, the CDR3 is TGTGCCAGCAGCTTGTTCCCGACTAGCGGGAGGGCCGGCTACAATGAGCAGTTCTTC. Its protein product is CASSLFPTSGRAGYNEQFF.